The rows below give T cell receptor beta chains drawn from one sample of a study of a mutant IDH1 vaccine in newly diagnosed glioma. The antigens of these receptors remain unknown. Produced via immunoSEQ multiplex PCR; TCRdb's table is partial and in-frame only. This repertoire shows about 94,000 clones, 85% to 90% found once; its top ten account for around 0.77%. Specimen: PBMCs, collected from a glioma patient whose treatment included an IDH1 peptide vaccine. These TCRs come from a woman aged 50 to 65 with glioma. Both conserved end residues are part of each CDR3. D genes are given only for firm matches. Clone size, where shown, is once, few, many, or a class for clones that have expanded.

v_call	d_call	clone_size	j_call	cdr3_aa	cdr3_nt
TRBV4-2	.	.	TRBJ2-4	CASSQDVIAAGSDFGNIQYF	TGTGCCAGCAGCCAAGATGTTATCGCGGCAGGGAGCGATTTTGGAAACATTCAGTACTTC
TRBV5-5	.	.	TRBJ1-2	CASSPPAGDYGYTF	TGTGCCAGCAGCCCGCCAGCAGGGGACTATGGCTACACCTTC
TRBV28	TRBD2	.	TRBJ2-7	CASSLRGLAGMRQQYF	TGTGCCAGCAGTCTAAGAGGACTAGCGGGGATGAGACAGCAGTACTTC
TRBV19	TRBD2	.	TRBJ2-5	CASTPSGTSGETQYF	TGTGCCAGTACCCCCTCCGGGACTAGTGGGGAGACCCAGTACTTC
TRBV5-1	TRBD1	.	TRBJ2-3	CASSSTGGSTDTQYF	TGCGCCAGCAGCTCTACAGGGGGGAGCACAGATACGCAGTATTTT
TRBV7-9	.	once	TRBJ2-3	CASSLLTDTQYF	TGTGCCAGCAGCTTACTCACAGATACGCAGTATTTT
TRBV7-6	.	.	TRBJ2-3	CASSLPVADTQYF	TGTGCCAGCAGCTTACCTGTCGCAGATACGCAGTATTTT
TRBV6-1	.	.	TRBJ1-6	CASSERRPSYNSPLHF	TGTGCCAGCAGTGAAAGGAGACCCTCCTATAATTCACCCCTCCACTTT
TRBV5-1	TRBD2	.	TRBJ2-5	CASSLGLAAQETQYF	TGCGCCAGCAGCTTGGGGCTAGCGGCCCAAGAGACCCAGTACTTC
TRBV2	.	few	TRBJ2-2	CASSESGANTGELFF	TGTGCCAGCAGTGAGAGCGGAGCGAACACCGGGGAGCTGTTTTTT
TRBV27	.	few	TRBJ1-3	CASSYQASGNTIYF	TGTGCCAGCAGTTACCAGGCCTCTGGAAACACCATATATTTT
TRBV11-2	TRBD2	.	TRBJ2-1	CASSTRTSGEQFF	TGTGCCAGCAGCACCCGGACTAGCGGAGAGCAGTTCTTC
TRBV13	TRBD1	.	TRBJ2-7	CASSLSGGYSYEQYF	TGTGCCAGCAGCTTATCAGGGGGTTACTCCTACGAGCAGTACTTC
TRBV11-2	TRBD1	.	TRBJ2-7	CASSSFPGQGAVSSYEQYF	TGTGCCAGCAGCTCCTTCCCGGGACAGGGGGCTGTTAGCTCCTACGAGCAGTACTTC
TRBV28	TRBD1	once	TRBJ1-1	CASRLSGGVGTEAFF	TGTGCCAGCAGGCTTTCAGGGGGCGTTGGCACTGAAGCTTTCTTT
TRBV7-9	TRBD1	.	TRBJ1-1	CASSLGQGARGEAFF	TGTGCCAGCAGCTTAGGGCAGGGGGCGCGAGGTGAAGCTTTCTTT
TRBV6-4	.	.	TRBJ1-1	CASRTDWGEAFF	TGTGCCAGCAGAACGGACTGGGGAGAAGCTTTCTTT
TRBV28	.	.	TRBJ2-3	CASSLSFSTDTQYF	TGTGCCAGCAGTTTGAGTTTTAGCACAGATACGCAGTATTTT
TRBV6-4	.	.	TRBJ1-1	CASIDTSGIKFF	TGTGCCAGCATTGACACTTCGGGCATAAAGTTCTTT
TRBV19	.	.	TRBJ2-6	CASSIGYRSGANVLTF	TGTGCCAGTAGTATAGGGTACAGGTCGGGGGCCAACGTCCTGACTTTC
TRBV5-1	TRBD1	.	TRBJ1-2	CASSPGTGAYGYTF	TGCGCCAGCAGCCCCGGGACAGGGGCCTATGGCTACACCTTC
TRBV6-5	.	.	TRBJ2-5	CASSPMYQETQYF	TGTGCCAGCAGTCCCATGTACCAAGAGACCCAGTACTTC
TRBV19	.	.	TRBJ1-5	CASTRGGTGQPQHF	TGTGCCAGTACCCGTGGGGGGACGGGACAGCCCCAGCATTTT
TRBV5-1	.	.	TRBJ1-1	CASSLEQGATEAFF	TGCGCCAGCAGCTTGGAACAGGGAGCCACTGAAGCTTTCTTT
TRBV5-4	TRBD1	.	TRBJ2-1	CASMTGTGDREQFF	TGTGCCAGCATGACCGGGACAGGGGATCGCGAGCAGTTCTTC
TRBV2	TRBD1	.	TRBJ2-5	CASTGQFKETQYF	TGTGCCAGCACGGGACAGTTCAAAGAGACCCAGTACTTC
TRBV28	TRBD2	.	TRBJ2-1	CASSLAGGPYNEQFF	TGTGCCAGCAGTTTAGCGGGAGGGCCCTACAATGAGCAGTTCTTC
TRBV4-1	.	.	TRBJ1-5	CASSQVQGRANQPQHF	TGCGCCAGCAGCCAGGTGCAGGGGAGGGCCAATCAGCCCCAGCATTTT
TRBV19	TRBD1	.	TRBJ1-2	CASSWDRGRDGYTF	TGTGCCAGTAGCTGGGACAGGGGTAGGGACGGCTACACCTTC
TRBV5-1	.	.	TRBJ2-1	CASSLADSYNEQFF	TGCGCCAGCAGCTTGGCGGACTCCTACAATGAGCAGTTCTTC
TRBV10-3	.	.	TRBJ2-7	CAISPTANLYEQYF	TGTGCCATCAGCCCTACTGCTAACCTCTACGAGCAGTACTTC
TRBV27	.	.	TRBJ2-4	CASSPQGVEAKNIQYF	TGTGCCAGCAGTCCACAGGGTGTTGAGGCCAAAAACATTCAGTACTTC
TRBV7-6	.	.	TRBJ2-2	CASSPLGPDNTGELFF	TGTGCCAGCAGCCCGCTTGGGCCAGACAACACCGGGGAGCTGTTTTTT
TRBV27	TRBD1	.	TRBJ2-7	CASTPGRGLDEQYF	TGTGCCAGCACTCCGGGTAGGGGGCTCGACGAGCAGTACTTC
TRBV5-1	.	once	TRBJ2-5	CASSLGGRPQETQYF	TGCGCCAGCAGCTTGGGAGGGCGGCCCCAAGAGACCCAGTACTTC
TRBV2	TRBD1	.	TRBJ2-1	CASRGQGSYNEQFF	TGTGCCAGCAGAGGACAGGGCTCCTACAATGAGCAGTTCTTC
TRBV2	TRBD2	.	TRBJ2-7	CASSDPLLAGDDEQYF	TGTGCCAGCAGTGATCCCCTGCTAGCGGGAGACGACGAGCAGTACTTC
TRBV5-4	.	.	TRBJ1-2	CASSYIAGGDGYTF	TGTGCCAGCAGCTACATTGCGGGAGGTGATGGCTACACCTTC